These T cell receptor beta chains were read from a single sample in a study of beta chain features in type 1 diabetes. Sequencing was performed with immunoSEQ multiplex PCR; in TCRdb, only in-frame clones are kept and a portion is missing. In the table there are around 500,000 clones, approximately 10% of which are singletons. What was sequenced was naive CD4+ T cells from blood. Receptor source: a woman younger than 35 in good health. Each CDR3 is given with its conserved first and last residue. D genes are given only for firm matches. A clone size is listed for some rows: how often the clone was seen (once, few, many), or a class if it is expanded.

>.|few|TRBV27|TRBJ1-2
TGTGCCAGCAGCCGTGGTGGGGCCAACTATGGCTACACCTTC
CASSRGGANYGYTF
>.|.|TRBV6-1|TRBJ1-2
TGTGCCAGCAGCGACCGACCGGCGGGGCAAGGTGGCTACACCTTC
CASSDRPAGQGGYTF
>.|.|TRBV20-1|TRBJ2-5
TGCAGTGCTGGACCACGGGAGACCCAGTACTTC
CSAGPRETQYF
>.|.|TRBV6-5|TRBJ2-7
TGTGCCAGCAGTTGGGGGGTATCCTACGAGCAGTACTTC
CASSWGVSYEQYF
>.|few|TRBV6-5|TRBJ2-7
TGTGCCAGCAGTTCCTCCAAGGGCACCTACGAGCAGTACTTC
CASSSSKGTYEQYF
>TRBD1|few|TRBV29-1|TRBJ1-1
TGCAGCGTCGGGACAGTTTTGAACACTGAAGCTTTCTTT
CSVGTVLNTEAFF
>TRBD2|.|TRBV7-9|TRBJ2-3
TGTGCCAGCAGCCGGGGAGGGCCAGATACGCAGTATTTT
CASSRGGPDTQYF
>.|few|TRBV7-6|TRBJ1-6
TGTGCCAGCAGCTTAGCCGTGAGGGGCCCAGCGAATTCACCCCTCCACTTT
CASSLAVRGPANSPLHF
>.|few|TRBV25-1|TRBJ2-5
TGTGCCACGGCTCCCTTCCTACGGGGTGAGACCCAGTACTTC
CATAPFLRGETQYF
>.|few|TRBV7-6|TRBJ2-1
TGTGCCAGCACCTTATCGACGGTGAATGAGCAGTTCTTC
CASTLSTVNEQFF
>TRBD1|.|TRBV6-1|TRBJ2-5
TGTGCCACCGGACAGGGACGGGAGACCCAGTACTTC
CATGQGRETQYF
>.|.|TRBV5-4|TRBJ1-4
TGTGCCAGCCTTGGGTTGGGCGAGGGGAAAAAACTGTTTTTT
CASLGLGEGKKLFF
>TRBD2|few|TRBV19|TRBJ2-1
TGTGCCAGTAGTCCTCGGGGTAGCGGGGGGAATGAGCAGTTCTTC
CASSPRGSGGNEQFF
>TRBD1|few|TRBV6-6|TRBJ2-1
TGTGCCAGCAGTTACCTGACAGGGCTCGGTAACAATGAGCAGTTCTTC
CASSYLTGLGNNEQFF
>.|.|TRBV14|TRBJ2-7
TGTGCCAGCAGCCGGGGCCGGGGGTGGTACGAGCAGTACTTC
CASSRGRGWYEQYF
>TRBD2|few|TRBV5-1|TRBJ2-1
TGCGCCAGCAGCCTACGGGGGGATGAGCAGTTCTTC
CASSLRGDEQFF
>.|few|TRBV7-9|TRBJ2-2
TGTGCCAGCAGCCGGCAGAACACCGGGGAGCTGTTTTTT
CASSRQNTGELFF